This is a list of T cell receptor beta chains from one sample in a study of radiation and T cells in renal cell carcinoma. Some clones are missing from TCRdb's copy, which holds only in-frame ones; the method was immunoSEQ multiplex PCR. The table shows roughly 120,000 clones, with approximately 78% occurring only once. The sequenced sample was blood, obtained from a patient whose treatment included radiotherapy and nephrectomy. The receptors were sampled from an older woman with renal cell carcinoma. Both conserved end residues are part of each CDR3. Fields, in order: D gene, V gene, J gene, clone size, CDR3 protein, CDR3 DNA. D genes are given only for firm matches. Clone size is not always given. Where it is, it says once, few, many or a class for expanded clones.

>NA|TRBV10-3|TRBJ2-7|once
CAISDISVYYEQYF
TGTGCCATCAGTGATATTAGCGTGTACTACGAGCAGTACTTC
>NA|TRBV20-1|TRBJ2-1|once
CSANRPPHQFF
TGCAGTGCTAATAGACCCCCTCACCAGTTCTTC
>NA|TRBV28|TRBJ1-3|NA
CASSLQGIGGNTIYF
TGTGCCAGCAGTTTACAGGGGATCGGTGGAAACACCATATATTTT
>TRBD2|TRBV27|TRBJ2-7|NA
CASRGGGAREQYF
TGTGCCAGCAGGGGCGGGGGGGCACGCGAGCAGTACTTC
>NA|TRBV25-1|TRBJ1-1|NA
CASTPGGGLRAEAFF
TGTGCCAGCACCCCCGGGGGGGGGCTAAGAGCTGAAGCTTTCTTT
>NA|TRBV5-8|TRBJ1-1|NA
CASSLELRRGEAFF
TGTGCCAGCAGCTTGGAGCTTAGGCGTGGTGAAGCTTTCTTT
>NA|TRBV19|TRBJ2-1|NA
CASSMGPGWPSNEQFF
TGTGCCAGTAGTATGGGCCCAGGGTGGCCTAGCAATGAGCAGTTCTTC
>NA|TRBV5-4|TRBJ1-4|NA
CASSLGGPNEKLFF
TGTGCCAGCAGCTTGGGGGGCCCCAATGAAAAACTGTTTTTT
>NA|TRBV19|TRBJ2-7|NA
CATGDYSYEQYF
TGTGCCACAGGGGACTACTCCTACGAGCAGTACTTC
>NA|TRBV11-2|TRBJ2-7|NA
CASSQGGYEQYF
TGTGCCAGCAGCCAAGGAGGCTACGAGCAGTACTTC
>TRBD1|TRBV28|TRBJ2-3|NA
CASSSDRATDTQYF
TGTGCCAGCAGTTCTGACAGGGCAACAGATACGCAGTATTTT
>NA|TRBV6-7|TRBJ2-2|few
CASSSGPNTGELFF
TGTGCCAGCAGTTCTGGACCGAACACCGGGGAGCTGTTTTTT
>NA|TRBV9|TRBJ1-2|NA
CASSAGTWDGYTF
TGTGCCAGCAGCGCCGGGACTTGGGATGGCTACACCTTC
>NA|TRBV27|TRBJ1-2|NA
CASSLSGANYGYTF
TGTGCCAGCAGTTTGTCGGGGGCCAACTATGGCTACACCTTC
>NA|TRBV28|TRBJ2-7|NA
CASSLSGSGLHEQYF
TGTGCCAGCAGTTTATCGGGGTCAGGACTTCACGAGCAGTACTTC
>NA|TRBV28|TRBJ2-2|once
CASSLTTGGELFF
TGTGCCAGCAGCCTCACGACCGGAGGGGAGCTGTTTTTT
>NA|TRBV9|TRBJ2-7|NA
CASSVVAGPYEQYF
TGTGCCAGCAGCGTAGTTGCGGGACCGTACGAGCAGTACTTC
>NA|TRBV16|TRBJ2-7|once
CASSQSLYEQYF
TGTGCCAGCAGCCAATCGTTGTACGAGCAGTACTTC
>TRBD2|TRBV6-5|TRBJ2-1|once
CASSYGLAGGNEQFF
TGTGCCAGCAGTTACGGGCTAGCGGGAGGAAATGAGCAGTTCTTC
>TRBD1|TRBV9|TRBJ1-2|NA
CASSDARTGDNYGYTF
TGTGCCAGCAGCGACGCCCGGACAGGGGATAACTATGGCTACACCTTC
>NA|TRBV6-1|TRBJ2-7|NA
CASSRDRSYEQYF
TGTGCCAGCAGCCGGGACCGGTCCTACGAGCAGTACTTC
>NA|TRBV10-3|TRBJ1-5|NA
CAISESRGGSNQPQHF
TGTGCCATCAGTGAGTCTCGGGGGGGGAGCAATCAGCCCCAGCATTTT
>TRBD2|TRBV9|TRBJ2-3|NA
CASSARGSGGAFATQYF
TGTGCCAGCAGCGCCAGGGGCAGCGGGGGGGCCTTTGCTACGCAGTATTTT
>TRBD1|TRBV7-9|TRBJ1-1|NA
CASSFGTGGGNTEAFF
TGTGCCAGCAGCTTTGGGACAGGGGGAGGGAACACTGAAGCTTTCTTT
>TRBD1|TRBV29-1|TRBJ2-3|NA
CSVARDRYSQYF
TGCAGCGTCGCCCGGGACAGGTATTCGCAGTATTTT
>NA|TRBV19|TRBJ1-4|NA
CASRPWHRDGKNEKLFF
TGTGCCAGTAGACCCTGGCACCGGGACGGAAAAAATGAAAAACTGTTTTTT
>NA|TRBV19|TRBJ1-1|NA
CASSKTGYTEAFF
TGTGCCAGTAGTAAAACAGGGTACACTGAAGCTTTCTTT
>TRBD1|TRBV9|TRBJ2-3|NA
CASSASGTVGSSTDTQYF
TGTGCCAGCAGCGCTTCCGGGACAGTGGGTTCTAGCACAGATACGCAGTATTTT
>NA|TRBV6-1|TRBJ2-7|few
CATTLSYEQYF
TGTGCCACCACCCTTAGCTACGAGCAGTACTTC
>NA|TRBV7-2|TRBJ1-5|once
CASSLRRNNQPQHF
TGTGCCAGCAGCCTTCGACGGAACAATCAGCCCCAGCATTTT
>NA|TRBV21-1|TRBJ2-7|NA
CASSKRVWGRGKGHEQYF
TGTGCCAGCAGCAAACGGGTTTGGGGCAGGGGAAAGGGACACGAGCAGTACTTC
>NA|TRBV10-3|TRBJ2-6|NA
CAISVGRDTFSGANVLTF
TGTGCCATCAGTGTTGGAAGGGACACTTTCTCTGGGGCCAACGTCCTGACTTTC
>TRBD1|TRBV19|TRBJ2-2|NA
CASSIDRGRNPGELFF
TGTGCCAGTAGTATTGACAGGGGGCGCAATCCCGGGGAGCTGTTTTTT